This T cell receptor (beta chain) was retrieved from a study of blood T cell repertoires in COVID-19. For the study at large: Samples came from the United States, Italy and Spain, spanning acute and convalescent COVID-19.

Generated by immunoSEQ multiplex PCR, the TCRdb table keeps only in-frame clones and is missing some. The sample comprises more than 200,000 clones, approximately 90% of which are singletons, and under 2.5% rests with the top ten. The CDR3 consists of 16 residues. V lost 4 bases and J lost 0, with 13 bases in between. Looked up from germline, CDR1 is MNHEY and CDR2 is SVGAGI. This clone occurred a few times. The rearrangement links TRBV6-5 to TRBJ1-3, with a weak D call TRBD1 (6 bases). The sequence derives from a woman between 18 and 29 years old who had recovered from COVID-19. Material for sequencing was PBMCs or T cells enriched from blood (not recorded which). The CDR3, as DNA: TGTGCCAGCAGTTCGACAGGACGGATCTCTGGAAACACCATATATTTT. This codes for CASSSTGRISGNTIYF.